The sequence of this T cell receptor (beta chain) was determined in a study of a mutant IDH1 vaccine in newly diagnosed glioma. Study details: Treated patients had a mean age of 40.4 years and an approximately 62% male, about 38% female split. Most had both radiotherapy and temozolomide beforehand; others had only one.

With respect to this clone: The target antigen is unknown.

Sequencing was performed with immunoSEQ multiplex PCR; in TCRdb, only in-frame clones are kept and a portion is missing. The sample yields 82,000 or so clones, 65% to 90% seen once. Stated time point: week 23, last vaccination. Vaccination comprised doses that each held 300 ug of mutant IDH1 20-mer peptide, plus topical imiquimod. Sequences were derived from PBMCs, sampled from a glioma patient whose treatment included an IDH1 peptide vaccine. This TCR came from a man aged 25 to 40 with glioma. Some clones in this sample may be carry-over from other donors' samples.

The CDR3 bases are TGTGCCAGCAGTTGGACAGGGGAGCAGTACTTC. Its translation is CASSWTGEQYF. The V call is TRBV6-5, the J call TRBJ2-7; 8 nucleotides match TRBD1. The V segment lost 4 bases and the J segment 7 bases; nucleotides outside the gene matches: 0. Germline CDR1 MNHEY, CDR2 SVGAGI. This CDR3 spans 11 amino acids.